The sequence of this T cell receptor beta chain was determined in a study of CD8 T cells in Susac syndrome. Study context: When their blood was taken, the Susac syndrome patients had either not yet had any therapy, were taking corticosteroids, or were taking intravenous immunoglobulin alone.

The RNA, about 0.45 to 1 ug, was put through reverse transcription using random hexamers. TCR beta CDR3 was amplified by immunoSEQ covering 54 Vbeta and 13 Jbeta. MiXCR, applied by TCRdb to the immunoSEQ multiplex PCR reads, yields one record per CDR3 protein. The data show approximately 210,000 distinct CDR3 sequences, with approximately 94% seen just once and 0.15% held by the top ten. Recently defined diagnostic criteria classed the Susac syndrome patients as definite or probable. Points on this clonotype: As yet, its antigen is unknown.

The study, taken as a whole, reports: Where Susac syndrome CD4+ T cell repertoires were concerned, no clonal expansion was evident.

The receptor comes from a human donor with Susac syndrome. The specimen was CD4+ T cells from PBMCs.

The CDR3 protein is CASKSGSSEQFF. Here the CDR3 DNA reads TGTGCCAGCAAATCAGGGTCCAGTGAGCAGTTCTTC. The rearrangement uses TRBV19 and TRBJ2-1; D may be TRBD1 (5 bases). The V gene lost 9 bases and the J gene lost 9 bases, with 15 bases spanning the gap. Germline lookup yields CDR1 LNHDA and CDR2 SQIVND (reference sequence). The CDR3 has 12 amino acids.